This T cell receptor beta chain was observed in a study of cytomegalovirus exposure and HLA in healthy donors. General study points: Later analysis showed TCR association rates varying by HLA locus, highest for DRB1 and lowest for HLA-C. Researchers counted roughly 150 TCR beta chains as cytomegalovirus-associated. Earlier findings revealed that most TCR beta V segments proved productive either about 87% or about 30% of the time.

The PCR used 60 Vbeta and 13 Jbeta primers. Measured with immunoSEQ multiplex PCR; TCRdb has only the in-frame clones, and not every one. Here the sample table reports about 58,000 clones. The CDR3 is made up of 14 amino acids. V lost 2 bases to trimming and J lost 3 bases, with 10 bases between them. CDR1 is SGHNT and CDR2 is YENEEA in the germline V gene. Comment on this clone: Its antigen is still unknown.

Sequencing was done on a sample of PBMCs. The sequence was collected from a woman under 30 in good health and CMV-seronegative. The rearrangement joins TRBV11-3 to TRBJ2-5; D remains unclear. As DNA, the CDR3 is TGTGCCAGCAGCTTAATGTCCAGTGAAGAGACCCAGTACTTC. It translates to CASSLMSSEETQYF.